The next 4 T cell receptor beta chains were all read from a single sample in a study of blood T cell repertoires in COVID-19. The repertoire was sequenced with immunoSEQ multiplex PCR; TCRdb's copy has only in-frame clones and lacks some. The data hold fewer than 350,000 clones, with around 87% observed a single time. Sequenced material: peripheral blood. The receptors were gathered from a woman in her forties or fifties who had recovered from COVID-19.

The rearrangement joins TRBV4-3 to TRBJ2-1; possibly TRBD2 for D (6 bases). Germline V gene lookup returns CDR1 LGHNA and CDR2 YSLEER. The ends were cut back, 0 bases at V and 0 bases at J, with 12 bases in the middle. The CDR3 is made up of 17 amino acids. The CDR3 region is CASSQDDSGSSYNEQFF. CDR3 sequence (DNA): TGCGCCAGCAGCCAAGATGATAGCGGTAGCTCCTACAATGAGCAGTTCTTC.

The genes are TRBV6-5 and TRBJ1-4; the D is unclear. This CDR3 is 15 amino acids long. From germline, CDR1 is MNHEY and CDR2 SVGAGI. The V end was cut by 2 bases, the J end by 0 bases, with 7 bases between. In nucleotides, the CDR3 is TGTGCCAGCAGTTACGAGGCGGCAACTAATGAAAAACTGTTTTTT. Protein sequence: CASSYEAATNEKLFF.

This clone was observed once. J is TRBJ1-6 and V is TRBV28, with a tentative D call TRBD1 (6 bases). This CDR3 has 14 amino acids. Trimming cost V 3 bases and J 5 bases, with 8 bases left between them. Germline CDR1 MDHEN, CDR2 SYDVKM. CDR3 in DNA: TGTGCCAGCAGTTTGGACAGTGATAATTCACCCCTCCACTTT. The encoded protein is CASSLDSDNSPLHF.

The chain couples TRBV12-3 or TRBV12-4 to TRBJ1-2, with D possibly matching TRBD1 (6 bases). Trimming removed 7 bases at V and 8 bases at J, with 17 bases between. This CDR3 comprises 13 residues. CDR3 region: CASTKIGTSGYTF. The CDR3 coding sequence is TGTGCCAGCACCAAGATTGGGACATCGGGCTACACCTTC.